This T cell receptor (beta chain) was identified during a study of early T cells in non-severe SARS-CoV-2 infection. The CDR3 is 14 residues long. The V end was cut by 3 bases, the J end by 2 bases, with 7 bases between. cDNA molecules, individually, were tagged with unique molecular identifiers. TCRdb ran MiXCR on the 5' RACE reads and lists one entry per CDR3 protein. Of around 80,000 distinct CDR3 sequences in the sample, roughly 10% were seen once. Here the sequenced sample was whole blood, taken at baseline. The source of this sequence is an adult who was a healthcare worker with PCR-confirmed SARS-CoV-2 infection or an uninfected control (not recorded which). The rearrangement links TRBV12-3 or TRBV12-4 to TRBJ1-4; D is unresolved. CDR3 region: CASSFAQTNEKLFF. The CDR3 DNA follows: TGTGCCAGCAGTTTCGCGCAGACTAATGAAAAACTGTTTTTT.